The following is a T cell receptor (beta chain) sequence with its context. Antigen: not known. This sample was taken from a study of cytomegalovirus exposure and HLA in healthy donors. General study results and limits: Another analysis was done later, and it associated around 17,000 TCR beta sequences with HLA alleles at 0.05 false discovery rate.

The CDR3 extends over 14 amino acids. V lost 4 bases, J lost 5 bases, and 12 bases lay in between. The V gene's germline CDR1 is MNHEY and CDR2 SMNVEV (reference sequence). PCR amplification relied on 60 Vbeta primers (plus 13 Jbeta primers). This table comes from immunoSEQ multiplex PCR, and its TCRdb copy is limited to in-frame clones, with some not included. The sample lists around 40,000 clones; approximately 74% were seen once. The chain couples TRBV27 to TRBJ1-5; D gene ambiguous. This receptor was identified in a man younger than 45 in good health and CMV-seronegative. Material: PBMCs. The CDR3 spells CASSSTMGDQPQHF. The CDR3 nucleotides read TGTGCCAGCAGTTCAACAATGGGCGATCAGCCCCAGCATTTT.